The TCR beta chain under discussion was sequenced for a study of blood T cell repertoires in COVID-19. Study overall: The United States, Italy and Spain provided the acute and convalescent COVID-19 samples. Sample material is recorded as cDNA or gDNA derived from T cells, B-cell-depleted T cells, or PBMCs.

This clone was recorded only once. Original processing notes: It was from reference gene primer amplification that nucleated cell counts were estimated. Data came from immunoSEQ multiplex PCR; TCRdb stores just in-frame clones and leaves some out. V, J and clone size derive from that table, while D and trimming were established from the DNA sequence. The sample records 140,000 to 150,000 clones, roughly 89% being singletons. Per the germline V gene, CDR1 is SNHLY and CDR2 is FYNNEI. This CDR3 has 15 residues. V dropped 4 bases and J dropped 6; count of bases not matched to a gene: 8. This receptor was taken from a human donor in a cohort sampled during active COVID-19. The sample consisted of peripheral blood. J is TRBJ2-3 and V is TRBV2, with TRBD1 matching over 9 bases. The CDR3 DNA reads as TGTGCCAGCAGTGCGTGGACAGGGGCCGGGGATACGCAGTATTTT. Translated: CASSAWTGAGDTQYF. The whole variable domain, remainder taken from reference TRBV2 and TRBJ2-3, is EPEVTQTPSHQVTQMGQEVILRCVPISNHLYFYWYRQILGQKVEFLVSFYNNEISEKSEIFDDQFSVERPDGSNFTLKIRSTKLEDSAMYFCASSAWTGAGDTQYFGPGTRLTVL.